The source of this T cell receptor beta chain is a study of cytomegalovirus exposure and HLA in healthy donors listed by TCRdb under 2017. As for the study more broadly: According to an earlier analysis of 587 of the donors, about 190 million T cells yielded 95 million to 140 million unique TCR beta sequences and more than 250 Gb of sequence data. Approximately 310 gigabases of sequencing data and tens of millions of unique TCR sequences were included in an early release covering roughly 700 HLA-typed donors. Of the 398 genotyped donors, around 81% fell in the genetic ancestry cluster associated with self-reported Caucasian donors. The study was designed to test whether signatures of past pathogen exposure could be identified by cataloging public T cell receptors. The study used immunosequencing to profile the T cell repertoires of several hundred subjects and linked those repertoires to cytomegalovirus serostatus. A separate validation cohort of about 110 different subjects was used in addition to the approximately 700-subject first cohort. To predict cytomegalovirus infection status, the study brought together high-throughput TCR immunosequencing, statistical association of individual TCRs with disease status, and machine learning. A later analysis re-examined previously published TCR beta repertoires from more than 600 donors and added high-resolution HLA genotyping to investigate patterns of TCR occurrence. Rather than drawing on any new phenotypic data, the later analysis identified candidate immune exposures from TCR beta sequences and the way those sequences occurred across donors. An earlier analysis of 587 of the donors used high-throughput TCR beta sequencing to judge whether each TCR beta V gene segment behaved as functional or pseudogenic. Donor age, sex, ethnicity and CMV serostatus were compiled alongside the repertoire data. A later genetic analysis used genome-wide SNP genotypes for about 60% of the roughly 670 donors, treating that subset as a discovery cohort. All discovery cohort repertoires had been generated on a single sequencing platform. Class I and class II HLA loci were covered by the typing at four-digit resolution. Typing coverage varied by locus: roughly 629-640 donors for A, B, C, DRB1 and DQB1; about 520 for DQA1; around 570 for DPA1; roughly 450 for DPB1. Because of strong linkage in the cohort, roughly five DR-DQ haplotypes were treated as single units for association and clustering. Among about 360 genotyped donors of the cohort, an average of around 240,000 unique TCR beta nucleotide sequences were sequenced per donor, roughly 20% of them non-productive. The research as a whole found: It was suggested by the authors that the approach could potentially be generalized to other disease states and immunological phenotypes. Some 15 rarely observed V segments, including chromosome 9 orphons, were excluded from the earlier analysis of almost 600 of the donors because counts were too low. In a later analysis, most CMV-associated TCR beta chains were found to appear HLA-restricted, with HLA associations seemingly driven largely by CMV exposure. A further reported finding was that TCR beta sequences accurately predicted the HLA-A and HLA-B alleles for most subjects in the first cohort. A cluster of highly shared sequence variants was judged likely to represent a technical artifact of the sequencing pipeline. Strong co-occurrence of HLA alleles, especially DR and DQ, made assigning TCR associations to individual alleles difficult. Immune exposure information for the cohort was limited to CMV serostatus. Across donors, most TCR sequences were observed very rarely, whereas some public TCRs were present in many individuals. V-gene and J-gene trimming of TCR beta chains was associated with a missense DCLRE1C variant in a later genetic analysis, and the association was replicated in an independent cohort. A later analysis found that TCR association rates varied across HLA loci, with DRB1 alleles showing the most associated TCRs and HLA-C alleles the fewest. Roughly uniform sequencing depth across donors was assumed in presence/absence analyses, although this assumption may not hold. Cytomegalovirus status was reported to be diagnosed by the classifier with high specificity and sensitivity in both the original and validation cohorts. Correlated functional status among segregating V segments might be attributable to linkage disequilibrium, but an unknown experimental factor could not be ruled out. In vitro tests confirmed that three of the cytomegalovirus-associated TCR beta chains recognize cytomegalovirus antigens. In a later analysis, more than 15,000 TCR beta sequences were associated with specific HLA alleles at a false discovery rate of 0.05. A later analysis reported that several top co-occurrence clusters appeared linked to parvovirus B19, influenza, CMV and Epstein-Barr virus. In a later analysis, HLA-associated TCR beta chains showed more clonal expansion and lower generation probabilities than non-associated chains that were equally common. Some IMGT-functional V segments, including TRBV6-2 and TRBV6-3, could not be distinguished by the 87-base-pair reads and were therefore excluded. Because some donors lacked HLA typing at each locus, the association tests relied only on the typed subset. In an earlier analysis of some 500 of the donors, most TCR beta V segments appeared in productive rearrangements about 87% or about 30% of the time, broadly matching IMGT annotations. Compared with the approximately 710-donor mean, donors in an Asian-associated ancestry cluster had fewer N-insertions in productive TCRs, according to a later genetic analysis. The study gave a list of some 150 TCR beta chains associated with cytomegalovirus. Only TCR beta chains were sequenced in this cohort, and the absence of alpha or paired-chain data limited detectable features.

The method behind the library was the immunoSEQ multiplex PCR assay. A mixture of 60 forward primers for TCR Vbeta segments and 13 reverse primers for TCR Jbeta segments was used in the multiplex PCR. The CDR3 region of rearranged TCR beta genes was amplified from genomic DNA by a multiplex PCR assay. On the Illumina HiSeq System, the amplified TCR beta libraries were sequenced as 87-base-pair reads. The published analysis was carried out like this. In a later analysis, some 80 million unique TCR beta chains were counted across the 650 to 700 repertoires, and approximately 11 million of these chains were shared by at least two donors. To remove PCR and sequencing errors, raw reads were error-corrected and collapsed into unique sequences using a nearest-neighbor algorithm that merged closely related sequences. V, D and J gene segments were assigned by aligning CDR3 sequences to IMGT reference sequences. For a sequence to be retained, a match of at least six nucleotides to both a V gene segment and a J gene segment was required. A rearrangement counted as productive if the CDR3 had no stop codons and remained in frame with V and J, and every other rearrangement counted as non-productive. Following IMGT convention, CDR3 was defined as the stretch from the second conserved V-encoded cysteine up to the conserved J-encoded phenylalanine. In an earlier analysis of approximately 590 of the donors, sequences lacking an unambiguous match to a single V gene segment were excluded. An earlier analysis of several hundred of the donors called V segments functional above 56.7% productive rearrangements and segregating when the between-donor standard deviation exceeded 5%. A statistical classification framework was built to diagnose cytomegalovirus status from the catalog of TCR beta chain sequences. In a later analysis, V and J genes were assigned by comparing TCR nucleotide sequences against IMGT/GENE-DB human TR gene sequences. The TCRdist pipeline was used in a later analysis to assign CDR3 sequences and most-parsimonious VDJ recombination scenarios. In a later analysis, every TCR beta chain was defined by the combination of its CDR3 amino acid sequence and its V-gene family, and reads without a unique V-gene family were dropped. In a later analysis, nearly 600 highly shared, low-generation-probability nucleotide sequences were removed to address suspected cross-contamination and a sequencing artifact. A later analysis calculated a clonal expansion index for each public chain from normalized within-repertoire ranks of inferred template counts. Generation probabilities in a later analysis came from a VDJ recombination model fitted to out-of-frame rearrangements, and those results were checked against IGoR. In a later analysis, TCR-TCR, TCR-HLA and TCR-CMV co-occurrence was scored with hypergeometric tests, and a repertoire-size bias correction was applied to TCR pairs. A later analysis estimated false discovery rates by permuting HLA or CMV assignments 20 times. In a later analysis, co-occurring TCRs were grouped using DBSCAN, and TCRdist sequence similarity was added for clustering within HLA-allele-positive subsets. Co-occurrence clustering excluded repertoires with fewer than 30,000 or more than 120,000 public chains, plus five with anomalous nucleotide sharing. In its TCRdb copy, this immuneACCESS table keeps in-frame sequences only and misses some clones. Where compared with another copy, unresolved V genes explain less than half of these, and the others have no known cause. That table supplies the V and J calls and clone size; D and trimming were determined from the DNA. The sample has 95,000 to 150,000 clones on record, around 66% of them singletons. The leading ten clones occupy more than 1.5% of the sample.

Reading from cysteine to phenylalanine, the CDR3 counts 14 amino acids. Left in the record is the CDR3 DNA by itself, 42 bases read in frame from the first base. Ends trimmed: V by 3 bases, J by 1 base; bases unmatched to a gene: 1. From a lookup of the germline V gene, CDR1 and CDR2 are MDHEN and SYDVKM. On this clone: This clone's antigen is unknown. Base qualities are missing; no much larger clone stands one base away. The same CDR3 can be traced to other DNA sequences in this sample.

In total, over 600 healthy bone marrow donors made up the cohort. Cohort members were all nominally healthy when sampled, although unrecorded immune exposures were likely present. The donor tested CMV seronegative, placing the donor among the 350 or so seronegative members of the cohort. Each donor provided a peripheral blood sample, and peripheral blood mononuclear cells were used for TCR beta sequencing. Genomic DNA extraction from the blood cell samples was performed with the Qiagen DNeasy Blood Extraction Kit. The receptor was isolated from a man aged 18-30 years in good health and CMV-seronegative. The rearranged segments are TRBV28 and TRBJ2-7; 9 bases in between match TRBD2. What was sequenced was PBMCs. The nucleotide sequence reads TGTGCCAGCAGTTTGACTAGCGGATCCTACGAGCAGTACTTC. This sequence encodes CASSLTSGSYEQYF. The CDR3 plus the reference TRBV28 and TRBJ2-7 genes for the other parts give the full variable domain: DVKVTQSSRYLVKRTGEKVFLECVQDMDHENMFWYRQDPGLGLRLIYFSYDVKMKEKGDIPEGYSVSREKKERFSLILESASTNQTSMYLCASSLTSGSYEQYFGPGTRLTVT.